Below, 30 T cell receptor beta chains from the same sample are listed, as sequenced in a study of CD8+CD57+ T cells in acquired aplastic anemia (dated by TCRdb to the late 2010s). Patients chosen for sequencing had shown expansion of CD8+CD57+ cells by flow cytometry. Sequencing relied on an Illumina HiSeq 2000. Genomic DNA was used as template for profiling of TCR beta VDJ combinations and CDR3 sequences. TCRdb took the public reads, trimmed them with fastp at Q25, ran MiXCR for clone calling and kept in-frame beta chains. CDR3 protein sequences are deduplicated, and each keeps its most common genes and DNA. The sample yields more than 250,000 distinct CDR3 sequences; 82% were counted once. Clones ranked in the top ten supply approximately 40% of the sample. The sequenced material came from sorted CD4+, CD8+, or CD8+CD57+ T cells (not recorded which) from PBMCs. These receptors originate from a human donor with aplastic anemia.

As DNA, the CDR3 is TGTGCCAGCAGCTTACGTGACAGAGGCATCGACGATGCTTACACCTTC. It codes for CASSLRDRGIDDAYTF. This chain links TRBV7-8 with TRBJ1-2; D is perhaps TRBD1 (5 bases). This CDR3 is built from 16 residues. From germline, CDR1 is SGHVS and CDR2 FQNEAQ. The V gene lost 2 bases and the J gene lost 11 bases, with 24 bases spanning the gap.

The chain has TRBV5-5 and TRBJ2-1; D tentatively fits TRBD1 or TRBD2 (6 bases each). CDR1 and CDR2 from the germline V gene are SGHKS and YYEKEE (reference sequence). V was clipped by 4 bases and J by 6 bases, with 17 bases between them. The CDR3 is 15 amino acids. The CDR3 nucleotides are TGTGCCAGCAGCGTGGGGGGCGGCCCGATCAATGAGCAGTTCTTC. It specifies CASSVGGGPINEQFF.

As DNA, the CDR3 is TGTGCCAGCAGTGCTACCTGCGGACAGTCGATGAACACTGAAGCTTTCTTT. Translated, it gives CASSATCGQSMNTEAFF. This chain connects TRBV5-4 to TRBJ1-1; maybe TRBD1 (6 bases). The CDR3 contains 17 residues. Trimming took off 5 bases at V and 0 bases at J, with 20 bases between the two ends. Germline V gene data show CDR1 as SGHNT and CDR2 as YYREEE (reference sequence).

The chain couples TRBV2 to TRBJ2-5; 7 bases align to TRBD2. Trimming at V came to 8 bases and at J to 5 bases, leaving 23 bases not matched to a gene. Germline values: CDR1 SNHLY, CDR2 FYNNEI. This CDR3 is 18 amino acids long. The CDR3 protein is CASRHAGTNTQEPETQYF. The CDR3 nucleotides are TGTGCCAGCCGGCATGCCGGGACTAACACGCAGGAACCTGAGACCCAGTACTTC.

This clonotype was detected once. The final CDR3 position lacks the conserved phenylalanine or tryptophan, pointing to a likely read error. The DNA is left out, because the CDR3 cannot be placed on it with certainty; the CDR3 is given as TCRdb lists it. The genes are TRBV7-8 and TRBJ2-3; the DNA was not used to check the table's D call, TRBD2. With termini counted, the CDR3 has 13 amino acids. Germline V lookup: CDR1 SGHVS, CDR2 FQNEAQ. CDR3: CASSVGGGDTTYY.

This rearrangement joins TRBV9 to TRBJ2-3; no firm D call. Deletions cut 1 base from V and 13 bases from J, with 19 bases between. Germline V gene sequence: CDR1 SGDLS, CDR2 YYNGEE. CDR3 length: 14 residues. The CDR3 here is CASSVYQSSYNEYF. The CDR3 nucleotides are TGTGCCAGCAGCGTATACCAGAGCTCCTACAATGAGTATTTT.

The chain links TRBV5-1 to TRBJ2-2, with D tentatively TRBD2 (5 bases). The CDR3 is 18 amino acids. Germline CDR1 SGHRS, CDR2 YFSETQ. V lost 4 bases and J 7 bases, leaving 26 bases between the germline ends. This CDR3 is CASSHPQRHSVGNGELFF. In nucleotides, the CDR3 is TGCGCCAGCAGCCATCCCCAGCGCCATAGCGTAGGGAACGGGGAGCTGTTTTTT.

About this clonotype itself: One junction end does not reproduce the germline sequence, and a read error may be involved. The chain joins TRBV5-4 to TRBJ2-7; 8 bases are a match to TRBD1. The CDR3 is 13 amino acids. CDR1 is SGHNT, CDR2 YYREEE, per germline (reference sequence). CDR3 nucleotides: TGTGCCAGCAGCCGAGGACAGGGTTACGGGCAGTACTTC. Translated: CASSRGQGYGQYF.

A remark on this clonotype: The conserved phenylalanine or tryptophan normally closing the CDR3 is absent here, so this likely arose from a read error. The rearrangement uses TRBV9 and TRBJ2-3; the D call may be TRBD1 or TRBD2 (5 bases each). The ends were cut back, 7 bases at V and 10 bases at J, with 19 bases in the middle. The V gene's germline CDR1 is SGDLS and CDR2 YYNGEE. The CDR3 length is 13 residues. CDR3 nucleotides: TGTGCCAGCGGGGACGCGGGCACAAATCCGCAGTATGTT. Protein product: CASGDAGTNPQYV.

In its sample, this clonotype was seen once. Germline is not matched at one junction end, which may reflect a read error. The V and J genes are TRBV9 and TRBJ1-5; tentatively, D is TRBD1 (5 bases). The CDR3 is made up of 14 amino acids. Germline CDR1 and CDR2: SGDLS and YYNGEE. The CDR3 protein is CASSEGVPGNPHYF. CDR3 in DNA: TGTGCCAGCAGTGAAGGGGTTCCGGGCAACCCCCACTATTTT.

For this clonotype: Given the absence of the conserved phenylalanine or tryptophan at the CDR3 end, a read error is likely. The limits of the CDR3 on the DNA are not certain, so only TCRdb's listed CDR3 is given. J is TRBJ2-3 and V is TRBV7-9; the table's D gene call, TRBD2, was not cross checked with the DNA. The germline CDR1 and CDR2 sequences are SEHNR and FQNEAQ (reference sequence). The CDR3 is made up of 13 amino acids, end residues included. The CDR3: CASSFRRAGHNEL.

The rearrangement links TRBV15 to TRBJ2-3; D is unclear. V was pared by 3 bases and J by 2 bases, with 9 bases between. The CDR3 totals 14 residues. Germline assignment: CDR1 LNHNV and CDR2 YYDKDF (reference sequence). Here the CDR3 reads CATSSLGFTDTQYF. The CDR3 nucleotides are TGTGCCACCAGCAGTCTTGGATTCACAGATACGCAGTATTTT.

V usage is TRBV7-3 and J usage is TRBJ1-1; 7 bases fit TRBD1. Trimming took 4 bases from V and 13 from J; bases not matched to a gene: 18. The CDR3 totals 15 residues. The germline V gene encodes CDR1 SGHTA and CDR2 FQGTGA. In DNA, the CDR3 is TGTGCCAGCAGCTCTAACAGGGGACTATGGCCACACCTTTTCTTT. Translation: CASSSNRGLWPHLFF.

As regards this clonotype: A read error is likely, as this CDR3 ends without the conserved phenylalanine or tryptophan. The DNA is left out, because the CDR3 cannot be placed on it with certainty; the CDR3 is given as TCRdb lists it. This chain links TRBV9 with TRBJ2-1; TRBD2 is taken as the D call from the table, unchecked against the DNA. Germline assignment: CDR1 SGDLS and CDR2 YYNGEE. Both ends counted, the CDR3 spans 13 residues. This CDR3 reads CASRLGLAGSLTL.

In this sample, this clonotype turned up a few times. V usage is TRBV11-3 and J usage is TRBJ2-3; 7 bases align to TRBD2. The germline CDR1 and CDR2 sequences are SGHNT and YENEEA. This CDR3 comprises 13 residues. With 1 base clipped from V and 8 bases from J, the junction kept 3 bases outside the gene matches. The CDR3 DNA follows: TGTGCCAGCAGCTTAGCGGGAGGTGCTACGCAGTATTTT. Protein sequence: CASSLAGGATQYF.

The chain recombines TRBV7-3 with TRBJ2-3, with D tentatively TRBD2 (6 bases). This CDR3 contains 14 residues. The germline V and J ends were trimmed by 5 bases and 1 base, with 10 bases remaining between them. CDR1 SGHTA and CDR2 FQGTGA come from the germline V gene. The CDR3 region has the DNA TGTGCCAGCAGCCCGACTAGAGGCACAGATACGCAGTATTTT. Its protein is CASSPTRGTDTQYF.

The CDR3 DNA follows: TGTGCCAGCAGCCTTAGGCTAGCGGAGCAGTTCTTC. Translating gives CASSLRLAEQFF. The genes are TRBV7-6 and TRBJ2-1, with D maybe TRBD2 (6 bases). Trimming took 5 bases from V and 10 from J, leaving 12 bases between them. Germline V gene data show CDR1 as SGHVS and CDR2 as FNYEAQ. The CDR3 covers 12 residues.

The CDR3 is CASSFGGAAMQYF. The CDR3 nucleotides are TGCGCCAGCAGCTTCGGGGGCGCAGCAATGCAGTATTTT. This chain uses TRBV5-1 with TRBJ2-3; D possibly uses TRBD1 or TRBD2 (6 bases each). With 2 bases removed from V and 11 bases from J, the gap between germline ends came to 15 bases. The CDR3 extends over 13 amino acids. Germline V gene lookup returns CDR1 SGHRS and CDR2 YFSETQ.

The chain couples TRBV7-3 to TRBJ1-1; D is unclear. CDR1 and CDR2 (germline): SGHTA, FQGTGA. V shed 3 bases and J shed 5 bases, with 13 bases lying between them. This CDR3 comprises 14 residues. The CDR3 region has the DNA TGTGCCAGCAGCTTGGGAGACCAAGGGACTGAAGCTTTCTTT. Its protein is CASSLGDQGTEAFF.

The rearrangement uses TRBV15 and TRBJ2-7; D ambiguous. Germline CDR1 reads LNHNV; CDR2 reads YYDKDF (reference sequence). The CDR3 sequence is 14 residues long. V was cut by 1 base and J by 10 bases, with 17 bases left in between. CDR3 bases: TGTGCCACCAGCAGAGGCTCCAACCTGGCCGACCAGTACTTC. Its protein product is CATSRGSNLADQYF.

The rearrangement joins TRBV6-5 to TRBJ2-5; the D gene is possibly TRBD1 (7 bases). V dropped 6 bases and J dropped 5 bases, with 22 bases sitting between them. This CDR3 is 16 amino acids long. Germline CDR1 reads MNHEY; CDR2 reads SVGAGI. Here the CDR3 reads CASSQGGGNGQETQYF. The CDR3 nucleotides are TGTGCCAGCAGCCAGGGGGGCGGAAACGGTCAGGAGACCCAGTACTTC.

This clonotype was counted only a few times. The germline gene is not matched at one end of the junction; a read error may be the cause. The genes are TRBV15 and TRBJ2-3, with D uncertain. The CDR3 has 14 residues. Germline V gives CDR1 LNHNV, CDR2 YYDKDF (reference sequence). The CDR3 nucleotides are TGTGCCACCAGCATAGCTAGTCGTCAAGAGACCCAGTACTTT. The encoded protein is CATSIASRQETQYF.

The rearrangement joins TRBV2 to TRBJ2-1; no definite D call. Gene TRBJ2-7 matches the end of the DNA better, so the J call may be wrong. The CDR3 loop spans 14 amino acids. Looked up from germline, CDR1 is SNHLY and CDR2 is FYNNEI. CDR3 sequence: CASRKVENTNEQYV. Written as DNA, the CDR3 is TGTGCCAGCAGGAAGGTAGAAAACACCAATGAGCAGTACGTC.

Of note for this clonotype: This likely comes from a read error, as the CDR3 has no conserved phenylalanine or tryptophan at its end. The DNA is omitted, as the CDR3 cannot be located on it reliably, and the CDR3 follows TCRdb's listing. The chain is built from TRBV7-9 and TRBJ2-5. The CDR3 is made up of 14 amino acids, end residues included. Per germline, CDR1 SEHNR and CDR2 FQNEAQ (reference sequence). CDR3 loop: CASSFQRGEESDDL.

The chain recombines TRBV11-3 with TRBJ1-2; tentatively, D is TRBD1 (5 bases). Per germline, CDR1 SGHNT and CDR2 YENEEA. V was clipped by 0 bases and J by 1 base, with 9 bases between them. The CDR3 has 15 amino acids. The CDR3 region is CASSLELTDNYGYTF. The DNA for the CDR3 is TGTGCCAGCAGCTTAGAGCTGACAGATAACTATGGCTACACCTTC.

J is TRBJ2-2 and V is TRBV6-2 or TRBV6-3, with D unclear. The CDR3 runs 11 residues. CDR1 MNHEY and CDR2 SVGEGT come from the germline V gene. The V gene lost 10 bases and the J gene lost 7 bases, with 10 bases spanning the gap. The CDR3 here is CANVLGGELFF. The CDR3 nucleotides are TGTGCCAACGTCCTGGGCGGGGAGCTGTTTTTT.

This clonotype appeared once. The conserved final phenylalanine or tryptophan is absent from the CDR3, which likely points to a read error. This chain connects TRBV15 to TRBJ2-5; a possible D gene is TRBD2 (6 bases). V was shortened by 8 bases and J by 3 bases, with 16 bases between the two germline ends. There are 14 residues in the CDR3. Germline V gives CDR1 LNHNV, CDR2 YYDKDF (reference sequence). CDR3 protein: CATRRGTAKETQYL. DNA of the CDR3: TGTGCCACCCGCCGGGGGACGGCCAAAGAGACCCAGTACTTG.

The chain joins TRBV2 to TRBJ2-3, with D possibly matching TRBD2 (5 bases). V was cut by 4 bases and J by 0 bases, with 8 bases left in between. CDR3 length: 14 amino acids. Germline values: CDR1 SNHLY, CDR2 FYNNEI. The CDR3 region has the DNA TGTGCCAGCAGTGGCGGGTACAGCACAGATACGCAGTATTTT. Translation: CASSGGYSTDTQYF.

In nucleotides, the CDR3 is TGTGCCAGCAGCTTAATCCCGAGACTCTACACCCTCCATTTT. This codes for CASSLIPRLYTLHF. The chain combines TRBV7-9 with TRBJ1-5, with D unclear. The CDR3 is made up of 14 amino acids. Looked up from germline, CDR1 is SEHNR and CDR2 is FQNEAQ (reference sequence). Trimming shortened V by 2 bases and J by 16 bases, and 21 bases separated the two germline ends. Supplemented by reference TRBV7-9 and TRBJ1-5, the full variable domain reads DTGVSQNPRHKITKRGQNVTFRCDPISEHNRLYWYRQTLGQGPEFLTYFQNEAQLEKSRLLSDRFSAERPKGSFSTLEIQRTEQGDSAMYLCASSLIPRLYTLHFGDGTRLSIL.

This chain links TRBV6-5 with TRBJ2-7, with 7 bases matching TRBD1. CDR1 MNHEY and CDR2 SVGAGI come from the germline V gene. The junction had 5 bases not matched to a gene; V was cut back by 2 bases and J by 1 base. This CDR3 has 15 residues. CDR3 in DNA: TGTGCCAGCAGTTACGGGACAGCCCTTTCCTACGAGCAGTACGTC. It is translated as CASSYGTALSYEQYV.